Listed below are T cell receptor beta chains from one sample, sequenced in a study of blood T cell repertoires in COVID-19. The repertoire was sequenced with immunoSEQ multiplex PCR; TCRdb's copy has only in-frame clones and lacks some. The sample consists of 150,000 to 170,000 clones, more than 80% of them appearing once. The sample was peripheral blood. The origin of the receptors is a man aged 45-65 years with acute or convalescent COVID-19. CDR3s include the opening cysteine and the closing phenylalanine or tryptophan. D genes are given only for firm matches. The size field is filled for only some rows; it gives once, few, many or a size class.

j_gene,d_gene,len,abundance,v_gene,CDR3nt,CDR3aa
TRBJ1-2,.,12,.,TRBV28,TGTGCCAGCAGTCTTCAGTTCTATGGCTACACCTTC,CASSLQFYGYTF
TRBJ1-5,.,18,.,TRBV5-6,TGTGCCAGCAGCTTGGGTGGGCAGGGCGCAGGTCGAAATCAGCCCCAGCATTTT,CASSLGGQGAGRNQPQHF
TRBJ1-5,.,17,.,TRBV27,TGTGCCAGCAGTTTATATCCAGGGCCCCAGGGCAATCAGCCCCAGCATTTT,CASSLYPGPQGNQPQHF
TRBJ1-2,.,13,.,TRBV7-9,TGTGCCAGCAGCTTCCCTTCGGGGTCTGGCTACACCTTC,CASSFPSGSGYTF
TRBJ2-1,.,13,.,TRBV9,TGTGCCAGCAGCGTAGGGCTAGACCATGAGCAGTTCTTC,CASSVGLDHEQFF
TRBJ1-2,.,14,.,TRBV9,TGTGCCAGCAGCGTATCTGGCTCTAACTATGGCTACACCTTC,CASSVSGSNYGYTF
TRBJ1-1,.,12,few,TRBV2,TGTGCCAGCATGGAGCAGGGCATACGGTCTTTCTTT,CASMEQGIRSFF
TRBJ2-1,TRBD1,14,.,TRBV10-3,TGTGCCATCACGGTCGGGCAGGGGGCATTGGAGCAGTTCTTC,CAITVGQGALEQFF
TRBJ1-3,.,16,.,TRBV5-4,TGTGCCAGCAGCCCAGGCGGGGCAACTTCTGGAAACACCATATATTTT,CASSPGGATSGNTIYF
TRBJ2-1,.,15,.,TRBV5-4,TGTGCCAGCAGCTTTTCGGTAAGCTCCTACAATGAGCAGTTCTTC,CASSFSVSSYNEQFF
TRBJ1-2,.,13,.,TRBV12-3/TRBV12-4,TGTGGCTGCGGCTTTTATGGTAGGCCGGGCTACACCTTC,CGCGFYGRPGYTF
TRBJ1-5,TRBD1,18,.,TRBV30,TGTGCCTGGAGTTCCCCGGGACAGGGGGCGCGGGGCAATCAGCCCCAGCATTTT,CAWSSPGQGARGNQPQHF
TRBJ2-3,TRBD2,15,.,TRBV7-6,TGTGCCAGCAGCGCTACACTAGCGAGCACAGATACGCAGTATTTT,CASSATLASTDTQYF
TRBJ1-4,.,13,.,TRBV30,TGTGCCTGGCGGAAGGACACTCATGAAAAACTGTTTTTT,CAWRKDTHEKLFF
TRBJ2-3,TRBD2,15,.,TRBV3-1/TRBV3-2,TGTGCCAGCAGCACCGGGACTAGCGGGGGAGATACGCAGTATTTT,CASSTGTSGGDTQYF
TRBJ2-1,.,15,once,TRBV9,TGTGCCAGCAGCGTAGTGGTCAGCTCCTACAATGAGCAGTTCTTC,CASSVVVSSYNEQFF
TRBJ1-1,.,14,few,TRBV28,TGTGCCAGCAGTTTTACATACAGTAACACTGAAGCTTTCTTT,CASSFTYSNTEAFF
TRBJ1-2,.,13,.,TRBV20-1,TGCAGTGCTAGTCACACAGCTAACTATGGCTACACCTTC,CSASHTANYGYTF
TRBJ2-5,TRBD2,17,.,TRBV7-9,TGTGCCAGCAGCGGGGAGGGAGCCCGAGACCCCCAAGAGACCCAGTACTTC,CASSGEGARDPQETQYF
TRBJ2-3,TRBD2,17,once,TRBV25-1,TGTGCCAGCAGTGAATACGGCAGCGGGAAGGGCACAGATACGCAGTATTTT,CASSEYGSGKGTDTQYF
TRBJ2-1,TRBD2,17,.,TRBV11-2,TGTGCCAGCAGCTCCCTCAGGCGCAGCGGGAGATCCTATGAGCAGTTCTTC,CASSSLRRSGRSYEQFF
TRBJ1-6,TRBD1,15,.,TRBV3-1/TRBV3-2,TGTGCCAGCAGCCAGGGACAGTTCTATAATTCACCCCTCCACTTT,CASSQGQFYNSPLHF
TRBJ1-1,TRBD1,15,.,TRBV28,TGTGCCAGCAGTAGGAGTCAGGGGGTCACGGGTGAAGCTTTCTTT,CASSRSQGVTGEAFF
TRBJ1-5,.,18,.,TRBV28,TGTGCCAGCAGCACGCGGGCTGGTCAGTTGTTTAGCAATCAGCCCCAGCATTTT,CASSTRAGQLFSNQPQHF
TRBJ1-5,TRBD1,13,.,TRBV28,TGTGCCAGCCGGGACAGGGAAAATCAGCCCCAGCATTTT,CASRDRENQPQHF
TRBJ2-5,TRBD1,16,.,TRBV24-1,TGTGCCACCAGTGGCCCGGGACAGGGGACCCAAGAGACCCAGTACTTC,CATSGPGQGTQETQYF
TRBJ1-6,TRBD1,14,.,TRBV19,TGTGCCAGTAGTACAGACAGGGAAGGTTCACCCCTCCACTTT,CASSTDREGSPLHF
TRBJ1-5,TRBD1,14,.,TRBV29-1,TGCAGCGTAGCCCCGGGACAGGGTAATCAGCCCCAGCATTTT,CSVAPGQGNQPQHF
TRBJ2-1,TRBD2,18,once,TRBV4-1,TGCGCCAGCAGCCAAGATCGGACTAGCGGGGGGGCCGACAATGAGCAGTTCTTC,CASSQDRTSGGADNEQFF
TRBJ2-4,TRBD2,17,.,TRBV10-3,TGTGCCATCAGTGAGTCGACTAGCGGGGTTAGGGAAAACATTCAGTACTTC,CAISESTSGVRENIQYF
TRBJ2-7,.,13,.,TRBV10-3,TGTGCCATCAGAGGTAGCGGCTCCTACGAGCAGTACTTC,CAIRGSGSYEQYF
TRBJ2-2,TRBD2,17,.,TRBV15,TGTGCCACCAGCAGAGAACTAGCGGGGTTTAACACCGGGGAGCTGTTTTTT,CATSRELAGFNTGELFF
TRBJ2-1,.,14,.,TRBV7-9,TGTGCCAGCAGCTTACGGGTAGAAGAAAATGAGCAGTTCTTC,CASSLRVEENEQFF
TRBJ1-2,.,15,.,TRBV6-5,TGTGCCAGCAGGGGATCTCCGGGACACTCCACTGGCTACACCTTC,CASRGSPGHSTGYTF
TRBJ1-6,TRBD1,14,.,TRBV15,TGTGCCACCAGCAACAGGGGAGGAAATTCACCCCTCCACTTT,CATSNRGGNSPLHF
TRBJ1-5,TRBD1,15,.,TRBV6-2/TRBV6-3,TGTGCCAGCAGTCCGGACAGGGGGTACAATCAGCCCCAGCATTTT,CASSPDRGYNQPQHF
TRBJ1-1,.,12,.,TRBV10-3,TGTGCCACGGGGGGTCTGAGCACTGAAGCTTTCTTT,CATGGLSTEAFF
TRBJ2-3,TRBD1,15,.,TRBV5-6,TGTGCCAGCAGTCCGACAGGGGGCTTAACAGATACGCAGTATTTT,CASSPTGGLTDTQYF
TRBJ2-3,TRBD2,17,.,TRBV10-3,TGTGCCATCAGTGAGTCGACGGCTAGCGGGAGTTTAGATACGCAGTATTTT,CAISESTASGSLDTQYF
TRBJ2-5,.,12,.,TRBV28,TGTGCCAGCAGACGGGATGTACAGACCCAGTACTTC,CASRRDVQTQYF
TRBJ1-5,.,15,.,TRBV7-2,TGTGCCAGCAGCCGGACAGACAGTTTCAATCAGCCCCAGCATTTT,CASSRTDSFNQPQHF
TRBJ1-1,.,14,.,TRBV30,TGTGCCTGGAGTCGGGTGGGTACGAGCACTGAAGCTTTCTTT,CAWSRVGTSTEAFF
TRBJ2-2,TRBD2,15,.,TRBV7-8,TGTGCCAGCAGTATAGGAAGCGGGGGGAGCGGGGAGCTGTTTTTT,CASSIGSGGSGELFF
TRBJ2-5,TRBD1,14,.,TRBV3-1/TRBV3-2,TGTGCCAGCAGTCGCAGGGGGATTGATGAGACCCAGTACTTC,CASSRRGIDETQYF
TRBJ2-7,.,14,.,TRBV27,TGTGCCAGCAACCTAAGGGGGATTGGGTACGAGCAGTACTTC,CASNLRGIGYEQYF
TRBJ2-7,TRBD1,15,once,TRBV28,TGTGCCAGCAGCCGGGACAGGTTGAGCTCCTACGAGCAGTACTTC,CASSRDRLSSYEQYF
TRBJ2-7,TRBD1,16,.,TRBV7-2,TGTGCCAGCAGCAATACAGGGGGCGACAGCTCCTACGAGCAGTACTTC,CASSNTGGDSSYEQYF
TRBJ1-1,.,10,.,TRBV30,TGTGCCTGGAGGAGCACTGAAGCTTTCTTT,CAWRSTEAFF
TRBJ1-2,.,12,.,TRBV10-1,TGCGCCAGCACGGCAGGGGCTGGTGGCTACACCTTC,CASTAGAGGYTF
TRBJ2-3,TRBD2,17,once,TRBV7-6,TGTGCCAGCAGCTCCACCCTAGCGGGAGGGCGCACAGATACGCAGTATTTT,CASSSTLAGGRTDTQYF
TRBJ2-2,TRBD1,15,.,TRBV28,TGTGCCACCCTACTAGAGACAGGGAAACCCGGGGAGCTGTTTTTT,CATLLETGKPGELFF
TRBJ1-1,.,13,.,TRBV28,TGTGCCAGCATTCCCTCCGGGTACACTGAAGCTTTCTTT,CASIPSGYTEAFF
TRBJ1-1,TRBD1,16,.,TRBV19,TGTGCCAGTAGTACTTCGGGACAGGGAAAGAACACTGAAGCTTTCTTT,CASSTSGQGKNTEAFF
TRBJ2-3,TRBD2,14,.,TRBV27,TGTGCCAGCAGGGGGGACTATCGCACAGATACGCAGTATTTT,CASRGDYRTDTQYF
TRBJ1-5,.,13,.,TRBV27,TGTGCCAGCAGTTTTAGCCCTAATCAGCCCCAGCATTTT,CASSFSPNQPQHF
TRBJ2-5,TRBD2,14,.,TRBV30,TGTGCCTGGCCAGGACTAGCGGTTCAAGAGACCCAGTACTTC,CAWPGLAVQETQYF
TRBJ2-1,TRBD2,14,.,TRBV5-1,TGCGCCAGCAGCTTGGCTAGCGGGGGAAATGAGCAGTTCTTC,CASSLASGGNEQFF